Listed here is a single T cell receptor (beta chain). Its antigen is still unknown. A sample-barcoded 5' primer and a J-beta primer mix were used in a second PCR of about 7 to 12 cycles. TCRdb used MiXCR to reprocess the 5' RACE reads, holding one entry per CDR3 protein. Of about 1.5 million distinct CDR3 sequences listed, around 40% are singletons. The entry originates in a study of blood T cells in healthy people across ages. V lost 0 bases to trimming and J lost 1 base; unmatched junction nucleotides: 8. In germline, CDR1 is SQVTM, CDR2 ANQGSEA. The CDR3 has 17 amino acids. Each donor gave roughly 10 milliliters of peripheral blood. General observations from the study: A strong correlation between TCR beta diversity and naive T cell percentage was seen.

The rearrangement links TRBV29-1 to TRBJ2-1; 8 nucleotides match TRBD2. The clonotype originates from a woman aged 18-35 years in good health. Source material: blood. DNA for the CDR3: TGCAGCGTTGAAGACGGGACGGGGGGGCTATCCTACAATGAGCAGTTCTTC. Translated, it gives CSVEDGTGGLSYNEQFF.